This entry lists 30 T cell receptor beta chains sequenced from one sample in a study of T cell repertoires in cytomegalovirus infection. TCRdb recomputed calls from the reads with MiXCR, one row per CDR3 protein. The data show approximately 290,000 distinct CDR3 sequences, around 25% seen once. Material for sequencing was PBMCs. The receptors originated from a human donor in good health (CMV status not recorded). Some clones in this sample may be carry-over from other donors' samples.

This clonotype was counted only a few times. The chain employs TRBV20-1 and TRBJ2-1; D possibly corresponds to TRBD2 (5 bases). This CDR3 contains 13 residues. Germline V gene sequence: CDR1 DFQATT, CDR2 SNEGSKA (reference sequence). The V end was cut by 3 bases, the J end by 14 bases, with 20 bases between. Here the CDR3 DNA reads TGCAGTGCTAGGGACCCGGGAATTAGTAAGGAGTTCTTC. The encoded protein is CSARDPGISKEFF.

This chain joins TRBV6-5 and TRBJ2-2; D is undetermined. CDR1 is MNHEY, CDR2 SVGAGI, per germline. The V and J ends lost 6 bases and 1 base respectively, with 9 bases between them. The CDR3 consists of 14 residues. This CDR3 reads CASSPPRNTGELFF. The CDR3 DNA reads TGTGCCAGCAGCCCTCCGAGGAACACCGGGGAGCTGTTTTTT.

The V gene is TRBV7-2, the J gene TRBJ1-1; D is unclear. V was trimmed by 5 bases and J by 4 bases, leaving 11 bases between them. CDR1 and CDR2 from the germline V gene are SGHTA and FQGNSA. The length of the CDR3 is 13 residues. This chain's CDR3 is CASSLGKSTEAFF. The CDR3 nucleotides read TGTGCCAGCAGCCTCGGGAAGTCCACTGAAGCTTTCTTT.

The V gene is TRBV7-9, the J gene TRBJ1-5, with 11 positions matching TRBD1. Germline values: CDR1 SEHNR, CDR2 FQNEAQ (reference sequence). J gave up 5 bases and V 4 bases, and 4 bases lay outside the gene matches. The CDR3 contains 15 residues. CDR3 DNA sequence: TGTGCCAGCAGCTCTTGGACAGGGGGCGATCAGCCCCAGCATTTT. Its translation is CASSSWTGGDQPQHF.

This clonotype showed up many times. The genes are TRBV7-2 and TRBJ1-2; D gene uncertain. V lost 6 bases to trimming and J lost 5 bases, with 16 bases between them. The CDR3 consists of 14 residues. The germline gives CDR1 SGHTA, CDR2 FQGNSA. CDR3 in amino acids: CASSFRVGDYGYTF. The DNA of the CDR3 is TGTGCCAGCAGTTTCCGGGTTGGAGATTATGGCTACACCTTC. The full variable domain, with the rest looked up from reference TRBV7-2 and TRBJ1-2, is GAGVSQSPSNKVTEKGKDVELRCDPISGHTALYWYRQSLGQGLEFLIYFQGNSAPDKSGLPSDRFSAERTGGSVSTLTIQRTQQEDSAVYLCASSFRVGDYGYTFGSGTRLTVV.

This clonotype appeared many times. The CDR3 loop reads CASSFIAGGPTDTQYF. The CDR3 DNA sequence: TGTGCCAGCAGCTTTATCGCGGGAGGGCCGACAGATACGCAGTATTTT. The chain combines TRBV7-9 with TRBJ2-3; 9 bases are shared with TRBD2. V lost 3 bases to trimming and J lost 3 bases; unmatched junction nucleotides: 7. The CDR3 runs to 16 residues. Germline V gene sequence: CDR1 SEHNR, CDR2 FQNEAQ (reference sequence). Complete variable domain (other parts from reference TRBV7-9 and TRBJ2-3): DTGVSQNPRHKITKRGQNVTFRCDPISEHNRLYWYRQTLGQGPEFLTYFQNEAQLEKSRLLSDRFSAERPKGSFSTLEIQRTEQGDSAMYLCASSFIAGGPTDTQYFGPGTRLTVL.

This clonotype has just a few counts. The chain joins TRBV7-9 to TRBJ2-1; D is possibly TRBD1 (6 bases). V shed 5 bases and J shed 3 bases, with 14 bases lying between them. The germline V gene encodes CDR1 SEHNR and CDR2 FQNEAQ (reference sequence). The CDR3 is 15 residues long. CDR3 sequence: CASSSWTDNYNEQFF. CDR3 bases: TGTGCCAGCAGCAGTTGGACAGATAACTACAATGAGCAGTTCTTC.

This clonotype was observed a few times. The V gene is TRBV9, the J gene TRBJ1-2, with 7 positions matching TRBD1. V lost 0 bases to trimming and J lost 8 bases; unmatched junction nucleotides: 10. Germline V gene data show CDR1 as SGDLS and CDR2 as YYNGEE. The CDR3 loop spans 15 amino acids. The CDR3 protein is CASSVADRQGIGYTF. DNA for the CDR3: TGTGCCAGCAGCGTAGCAGACCGACAGGGAATAGGCTACACCTTC.

The chain is built from TRBV28 and TRBJ2-3; TRBD2 aligns across 10 bases. Germline CDR1 and CDR2: MDHEN and SYDVKM. This CDR3 region has 17 residues. V lost 2 bases, J lost 0 bases, and 5 bases stayed unmatched. The chain's CDR3 is CASSLRGLALSTDTQYF. DNA for the CDR3: TGTGCCAGCAGTTTACGGGGACTAGCGCTTAGCACAGATACGCAGTATTTT.

J is TRBJ2-3 and V is TRBV9; no clear D. The ends were cut back, 0 bases at V and 4 bases at J, with 9 bases in the middle. The germline gives CDR1 SGDLS, CDR2 YYNGEE. This CDR3 contains 14 residues. The CDR3 DNA reads as TGTGCCAGCAGCGTAGGTCCGTTATCAGATACGCAGTATTTT. This gives the protein CASSVGPLSDTQYF. Combining the CDR3 with reference TRBV9 and TRBJ2-3 gives the whole variable domain DSGVTQTPKHLITATGQRVTLRCSPRSGDLSVYWYQQSLDQGLQFLIQYYNGEERAKGNILERFSAQQFPDLHSELNLSSLELGDSALYFCASSVGPLSDTQYFGPGTRLTVL.

The J gene is TRBJ2-6, the V gene TRBV27; D not certain. The germline V gene encodes CDR1 MNHEY and CDR2 SMNVEV (reference sequence). Trimming removed 3 bases from V and 0 bases from J, with 12 bases in between. CDR3 length equals 17 residues. DNA of the CDR3: TGTGCCAGCAGTTTTTTCAGCGTGGGCTCTGGGGCCAACGTCCTGACTTTC. It translates to CASSFFSVGSGANVLTF.

CDR3 in DNA: TGTGCCAGCAGCTTAGTGTGGCAGGGCACAGATACGCAGTATTTT. Translating gives CASSLVWQGTDTQYF. The chain employs TRBV7-2 and TRBJ2-3; unclear D gene. Germline assignment: CDR1 SGHTA and CDR2 FQGNSA. Trimming took off 1 base at V and 1 base at J, with 9 bases between the two ends. CDR3 length equals 15 residues.

This clonotype appeared a few times. V and J are TRBV2 and TRBJ2-3, with D unclear. Germline V gives CDR1 SNHLY, CDR2 FYNNEI. The V end lost 2 bases, the J end lost 0 bases, and 15 bases lay between the germline ends. The CDR3 is 17 residues long. CDR3 loop: CASSEMGFGQSTDTQYF. The CDR3 nucleotides are TGTGCCAGCAGTGAAATGGGTTTTGGGCAGAGCACAGATACGCAGTATTTT.

The V and J genes are TRBV27 and TRBJ2-7, with a possible D match to TRBD2 (5 bases). The germline CDR1 and CDR2 sequences are MNHEY and SMNVEV (reference sequence). This CDR3 is 14 amino acids long. Trimming took off 1 base at V and 0 bases at J, with 7 bases between the two ends. The CDR3 region has the DNA TGTGCCAGCAGTTTATTTGGGAGCTCCTACGAGCAGTACTTC. It specifies CASSLFGSSYEQYF.

The V call is TRBV7-8, the J call TRBJ2-1, with 7 bases matching TRBD2. The CDR3 consists of 14 residues. The trim removed 7 bases at V and 5 bases at J, leaving 8 bases unmatched. The germline V gene has CDR1 SGHVS and CDR2 FQNEAQ. Here the CDR3 reads CASIRTGRNNEQFF. The CDR3 coding sequence is TGTGCCAGCATCCGCACCGGGAGGAACAATGAGCAGTTCTTC.

In its sample, this clonotype was seen a few times. The V and J genes are TRBV28 and TRBJ2-7; tentatively, D is TRBD1 (5 bases). V lost 5 bases, J lost 4 bases, and 15 bases lay in between. Germline V lookup: CDR1 MDHEN, CDR2 SYDVKM. The CDR3 extends over 14 amino acids. The CDR3 reads CASSGPDSSYEQYF. CDR3 coding DNA: TGTGCCAGCAGTGGCCCCGACAGCTCGTACGAGCAGTACTTC. The complete variable domain, with remaining parts taken from reference TRBV28 and TRBJ2-7, reads DVKVTQSSRYLVKRTGEKVFLECVQDMDHENMFWYRQDPGLGLRLIYFSYDVKMKEKGDIPEGYSVSREKKERFSLILESASTNQTSMYLCASSGPDSSYEQYFGPGTRLTVT.

This clonotype came up a few times. Written as DNA, the CDR3 is TGCGCCAGCAGCCCCGTAGCGGGCAAGACCTACGAGCAGTACTTC. Translation gives CASSPVAGKTYEQYF. This chain connects TRBV5-1 to TRBJ2-7, with TRBD2 matching 7 bases. CDR1 is SGHRS and CDR2 is YFSETQ in the germline V gene. V gave up 4 bases and J gave up 2 bases; unmatched junction bases: 9. This CDR3 has 15 amino acids.

V is TRBV20-1 and J is TRBJ2-1, with D unresolved. The germline V gene encodes CDR1 DFQATT and CDR2 SNEGSKA (reference sequence). The CDR3 loop spans 12 amino acids. V gave up 3 bases and J gave up 7 bases, with 10 bases separating them. CDR3 sequence: CSARMGRNEQFF. The CDR3 DNA sequence: TGCAGTGCTAGGATGGGTAGAAATGAGCAGTTCTTC.

The chain combines TRBV29-1 with TRBJ1-2; D gene unclear. Looked up from germline, CDR1 is SQVTM and CDR2 is ANQGSEA. V was cut by 6 bases and J by 4 bases, with 12 bases left in between. The CDR3 runs 12 residues. The chain's CDR3 is CSVVHESYGYTF. CDR3 DNA sequence: TGCAGCGTGGTACACGAATCCTATGGCTACACCTTC.

This clonotype appeared many times. J is TRBJ2-2 and V is TRBV7-9; D might be TRBD1 or TRBD2, each matching 5 bases. The length of the CDR3 is 16 residues. Trimming removed 5 bases at V and 4 bases at J, with 17 bases between. The germline V gene has CDR1 SEHNR and CDR2 FQNEAQ (reference sequence). As DNA, the CDR3 is TGTGCCAGCAGCACAGCATTGGGGACGGTCACCGGGGAGCTGTTTTTT. It specifies CASSTALGTVTGELFF.

In its sample, this clonotype was seen many times. The chain carries TRBV7-8 and TRBJ2-7, with 8 bases identical to TRBD1. This CDR3 region has 14 residues. The germline V gene has CDR1 SGHVS and CDR2 FQNEAQ. The junction had 4 bases not matched to a gene; V was cut back by 1 base and J by 5 bases. The CDR3 protein is CASSLGQGKDEQYF. In DNA, the CDR3 is TGTGCCAGCAGCTTAGGACAGGGGAAGGACGAGCAGTACTTC.

This chain joins TRBV20-1 and TRBJ1-6; 8 nucleotides align to TRBD1. Germline V gives CDR1 DFQATT, CDR2 SNEGSKA (reference sequence). The ends lost 5 bases at V and 6 bases at J; junction bases unmatched: 3. The CDR3 consists of 13 residues. CDR3 region: CSAGTGVNSPLHF. DNA of the CDR3: TGCAGTGCTGGGACAGGTGTTAATTCACCCCTCCACTTT.

This clonotype has a count of ten or more. J is TRBJ2-7 and V is TRBV7-2; a weak D match, TRBD1 (6 bases). The CDR3 covers 17 residues. Germline V CDR1 and CDR2: SGHTA, FQGNSA. V gave up 1 base and J gave up 0 bases, with 16 bases separating them. The CDR3 region is CASSLGLPGQPSYEQYF. The CDR3 DNA is TGTGCCAGCAGCTTAGGGCTTCCGGGACAACCCTCCTACGAGCAGTACTTC.

The table lists this clonotype with a few counts. The rearrangement joins TRBV11-2 to TRBJ1-1; D call uncertain. Trimming left V 0 bases short and J 1 base short, with 9 bases between. The germline V gene encodes CDR1 SGHAT and CDR2 FQNNGV. The CDR3 covers 15 residues. The CDR3 DNA follows: TGTGCCAGCAGCTTAGATCTGGGTAGGAACACTGAAGCTTTCTTT. Its translation is CASSLDLGRNTEAFF.

V usage is TRBV7-2 and J usage is TRBJ2-5; D is undetermined. This CDR3 is built from 13 residues. Germline V gene lookup returns CDR1 SGHTA and CDR2 FQGNSA. V lost 6 bases to trimming and J lost 1 base, with 9 bases between them. The CDR3: CASRPASQETQYF. The CDR3 coding sequence is TGTGCCAGCAGACCAGCAAGCCAAGAGACCCAGTACTTC.

The chain is built from TRBV28 and TRBJ2-3; D remains ambiguous. The CDR3 extends over 17 amino acids. The germline V and J ends were trimmed by 6 bases and 0 bases, with 19 bases remaining between them. CDR1 MDHEN and CDR2 SYDVKM come from the germline V gene. DNA of the CDR3: TGTGCCAGCAGCTTAAGTGACAATACTCCTAGCACAGATACGCAGTATTTT. Translated: CASSLSDNTPSTDTQYF.

This clonotype was seen only a few times. The chain combines TRBV7-9 with TRBJ2-5, with D possibly matching TRBD2 (5 bases). With 5 bases removed from V and 2 bases from J, the gap between germline ends came to 15 bases. The germline CDR1 and CDR2 sequences are SEHNR and FQNEAQ (reference sequence). The CDR3 covers 15 residues. CDR3 amino acids: CASSPNSLGQETQYF. The CDR3, as DNA: TGTGCCAGCAGCCCTAATTCACTAGGGCAAGAGACCCAGTACTTC.

V is TRBV19 and J is TRBJ2-1, with D unresolved. Germline CDR1 and CDR2: LNHDA and SQIVND (reference sequence). Trimming pared 5 bases from V and 0 bases from J, leaving 11 bases between. CDR3 size: 15 residues. In DNA, the CDR3 is TGTGCCAGTAGTCTGGACCAGTTCTCCTACAATGAGCAGTTCTTC. Translating it yields CASSLDQFSYNEQFF.

This clonotype has more than one count but fewer than ten. The chain has TRBV7-6 and TRBJ2-7; D is possibly TRBD2 (5 bases). Germline V gene lookup returns CDR1 SGHVS and CDR2 FNYEAQ. V gave up 1 base and J gave up 0 bases, with 10 bases separating them. The CDR3 extends over 15 amino acids. The CDR3 reads CASSLVRASSYEQYF. The CDR3 DNA reads as TGTGCCAGCAGCTTAGTGCGGGCGAGCTCCTACGAGCAGTACTTC.

The CDR3 region has the DNA TGCAGCGCTCACAGGGGGCGCTGGAATGAGCAGTTCTTC. Residues: CSAHRGRWNEQFF. V usage is TRBV29-1 and J usage is TRBJ2-1, with 9 positions matching TRBD1. Germline-derived CDR1 and CDR2 are SQVTM and ANQGSEA. The CDR3 length is 13 residues. The trim removed 7 bases at V and 7 bases at J, leaving 8 bases unmatched.